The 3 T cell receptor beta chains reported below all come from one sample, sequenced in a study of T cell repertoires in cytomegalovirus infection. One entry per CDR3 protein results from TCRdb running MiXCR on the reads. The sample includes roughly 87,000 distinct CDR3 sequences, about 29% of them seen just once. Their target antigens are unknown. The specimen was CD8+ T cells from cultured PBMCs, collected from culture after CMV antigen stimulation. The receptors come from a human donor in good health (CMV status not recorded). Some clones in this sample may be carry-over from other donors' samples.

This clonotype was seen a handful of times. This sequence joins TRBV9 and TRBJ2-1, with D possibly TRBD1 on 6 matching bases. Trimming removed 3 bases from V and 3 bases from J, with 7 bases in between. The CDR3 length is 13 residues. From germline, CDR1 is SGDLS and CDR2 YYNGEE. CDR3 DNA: TGTGCCAGCAGCGGGGACAACTACAATGAGCAGTTCTTC. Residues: CASSGDNYNEQFF.

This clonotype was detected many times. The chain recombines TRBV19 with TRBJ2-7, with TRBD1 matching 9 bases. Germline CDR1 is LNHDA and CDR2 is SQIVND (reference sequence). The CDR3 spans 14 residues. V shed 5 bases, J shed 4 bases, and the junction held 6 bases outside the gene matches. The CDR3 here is CASSVTGGRYEQYF. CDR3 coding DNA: TGTGCCAGTAGTGTGACAGGGGGAAGATACGAGCAGTACTTC.

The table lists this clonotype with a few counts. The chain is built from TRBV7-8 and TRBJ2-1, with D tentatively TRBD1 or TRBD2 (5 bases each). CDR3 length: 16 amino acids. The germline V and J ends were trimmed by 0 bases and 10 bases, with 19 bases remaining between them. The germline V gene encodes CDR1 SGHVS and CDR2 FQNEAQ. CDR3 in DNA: TGTGCCAGCAGCTTAGCGGGACCATTCGCCCCAATCGAGCAGTTCTTC. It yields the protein CASSLAGPFAPIEQFF.